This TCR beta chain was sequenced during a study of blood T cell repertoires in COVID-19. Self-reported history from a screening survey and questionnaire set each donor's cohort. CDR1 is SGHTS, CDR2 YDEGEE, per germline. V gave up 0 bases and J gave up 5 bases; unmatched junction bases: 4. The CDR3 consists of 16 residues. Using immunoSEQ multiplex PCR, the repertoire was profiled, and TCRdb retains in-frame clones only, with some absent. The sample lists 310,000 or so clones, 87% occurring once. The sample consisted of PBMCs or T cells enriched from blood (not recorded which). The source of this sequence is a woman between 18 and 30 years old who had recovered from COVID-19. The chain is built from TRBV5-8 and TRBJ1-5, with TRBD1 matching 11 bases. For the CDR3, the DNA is TGTGCCAGCAGCTTGGGGACAGGGGGCTGGGATCAGCCCCAGCATTTT. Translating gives CASSLGTGGWDQPQHF.